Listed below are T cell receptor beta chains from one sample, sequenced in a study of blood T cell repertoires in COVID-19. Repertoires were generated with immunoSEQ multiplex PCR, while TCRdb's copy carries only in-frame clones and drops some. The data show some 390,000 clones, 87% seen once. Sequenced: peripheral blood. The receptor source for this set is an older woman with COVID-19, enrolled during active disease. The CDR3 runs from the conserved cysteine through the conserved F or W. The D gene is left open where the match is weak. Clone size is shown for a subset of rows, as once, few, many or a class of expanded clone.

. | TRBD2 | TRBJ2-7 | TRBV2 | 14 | TGTGCCAGCAGGAGTACTAGCGGCGTGTACGAGCAGTACTTC | CASRSTSGVYEQYF
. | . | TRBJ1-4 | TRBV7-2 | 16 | TGTGCCAGCAGCTTAGTTAGGGGCGCAACTAATGAAAAACTGTTTTTT | CASSLVRGATNEKLFF
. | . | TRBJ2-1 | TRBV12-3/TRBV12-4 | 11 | TGTGCCAGTGGGGCATACAATGAGCAGTTCTTC | CASGAYNEQFF
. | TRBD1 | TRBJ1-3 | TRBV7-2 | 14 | TGTGCCAGCAGCCCAGGGGGTTCGGGAAACACCATATATTTT | CASSPGGSGNTIYF
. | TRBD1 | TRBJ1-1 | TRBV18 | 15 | TGTGCCAGCTCACCTCCGGACAGGGCGGGCACTGAAGCTTTCTTT | CASSPPDRAGTEAFF
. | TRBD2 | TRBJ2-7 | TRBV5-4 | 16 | TGTGCCAGCAGCAGAGGACTAGCGGGGGGCCAGAGCGAGCAGTACTTC | CASSRGLAGGQSEQYF
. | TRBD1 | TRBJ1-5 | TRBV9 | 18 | TGTGCCAGCAGCGTAGGGGATGGACAGGGGGGCGGCAATCAGCCCCAGCATTTT | CASSVGDGQGGGNQPQHF
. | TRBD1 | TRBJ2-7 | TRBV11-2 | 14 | TGTGCCAGCAGCCGGGACAGGGGGAGTTACGAGCAGTACTTC | CASSRDRGSYEQYF
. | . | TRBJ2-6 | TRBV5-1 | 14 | TGCGCCAGCAGCGCACTACCTGGGGCCAACGTCCTGACTTTC | CASSALPGANVLTF
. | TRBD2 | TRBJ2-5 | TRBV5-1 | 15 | TGCGCCAGCAGTCGGGAGGCGTCCTCCCAAGAGACCCAGTACTTC | CASSREASSQETQYF
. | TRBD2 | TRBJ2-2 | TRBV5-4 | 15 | TGTGCCAGCAGCTTATCAGCGGGGAGCACCGGGGAGCTGTTTTTT | CASSLSAGSTGELFF
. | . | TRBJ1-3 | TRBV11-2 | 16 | TGTGCCAGCAGCCCAGGTCGGGGAGTGTGGGGAAACACCATATATTTT | CASSPGRGVWGNTIYF
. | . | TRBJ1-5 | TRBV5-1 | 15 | TGCGCCAGCAGCTTGATGCCGGGAATCAATCAGCCCCAGCATTTT | CASSLMPGINQPQHF
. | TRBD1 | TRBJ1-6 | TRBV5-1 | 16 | TGCGCCAGCAGCTTACCTGGGACAGATGGGGGGTCACCCCTCCACTTT | CASSLPGTDGGSPLHF
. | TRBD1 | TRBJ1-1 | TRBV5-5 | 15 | TGTGCCAGCAAGGGACAGGGAATAATGAACACTGAAGCTTTCTTT | CASKGQGIMNTEAFF
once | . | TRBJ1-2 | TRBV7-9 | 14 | TGTGCCAGCAGCTTAGCCGGAGCTAACTATGGCTACACCTTC | CASSLAGANYGYTF
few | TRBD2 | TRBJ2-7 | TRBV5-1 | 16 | TGCGCCAGCAGCTTCGGACTAGCGGGGGACTCCTACGAGCAGTACTTC | CASSFGLAGDSYEQYF
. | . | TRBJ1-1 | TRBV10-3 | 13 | TGTGCCATCAGGGGGACATTGAACACTGAAGCTTTCTTT | CAIRGTLNTEAFF
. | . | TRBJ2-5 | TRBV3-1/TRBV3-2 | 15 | TGTGCCAGCAGTCTAAGGAGGGGGCGTCAAGAGACCCAGTACTTC | CASSLRRGRQETQYF
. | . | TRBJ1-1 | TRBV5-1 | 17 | TGCGCCAGCAGCTTGGCGGCGGACAGCCTTTTGAACACTGAAGCTTTCTTT | CASSLAADSLLNTEAFF
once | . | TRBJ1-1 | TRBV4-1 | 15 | TGCGCCAGCAGCGCATTGGGCCTCTCGACAGACGAAGCTTTCTTT | CASSALGLSTDEAFF
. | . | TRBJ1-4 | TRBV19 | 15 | TGTGCCAGTAGTATGGCGGCGGCTCTTAATGAAAAACTGTTTTTT | CASSMAAALNEKLFF
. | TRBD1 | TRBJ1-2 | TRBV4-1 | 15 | TGCGCCAGCAGCCCCTCAGGGACAGTCGGCTATGGCTACACCTTC | CASSPSGTVGYGYTF
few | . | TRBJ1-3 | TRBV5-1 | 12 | TGCGCCAGCAGCGACGGGGGAAACACCATATATTTT | CASSDGGNTIYF
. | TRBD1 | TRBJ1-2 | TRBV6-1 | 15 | TGTGCCAGCAGTGAAGTGGACAGGGTGGACTATGGCTACACCTTC | CASSEVDRVDYGYTF
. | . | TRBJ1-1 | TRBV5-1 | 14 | TGCGCCAGCAGCTTGGAGTCAGGGAACACTGAAGCTTTCTTT | CASSLESGNTEAFF
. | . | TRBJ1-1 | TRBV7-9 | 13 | TGTGCCAGCAGCCCCAGTGGCGGGACTGAAGCTTTCTTT | CASSPSGGTEAFF
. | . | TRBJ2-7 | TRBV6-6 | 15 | TGTGCCAGCAGTGCTATATCGGGGGGCCGGTACGAGCAGTACTTC | CASSAISGGRYEQYF
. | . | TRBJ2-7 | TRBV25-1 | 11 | TGTGCCAGCAGTCGGTTCTACGAGCAGTACTTC | CASSRFYEQYF
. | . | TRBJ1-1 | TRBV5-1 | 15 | TGCGCCAGCAGCTCCATCTCTGCGGGGGAGACTGAAGCTTTCTTT | CASSSISAGETEAFF
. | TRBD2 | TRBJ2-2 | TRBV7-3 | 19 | TGTGCCAGCAGCTTAAGGGGGACTAGCGGGGCCCAACGTTCCGGGGAGCTGTTTTTT | CASSLRGTSGAQRSGELFF
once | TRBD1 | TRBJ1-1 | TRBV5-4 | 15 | TGTGCCAGCAATCCTCGACAGGGAACGAACACTGAAGCTTTCTTT | CASNPRQGTNTEAFF
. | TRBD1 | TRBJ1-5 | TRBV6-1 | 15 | TGTGCCAGCAGTGACCTCTGGACAGGTAATCAGCCCCAGCATTTT | CASSDLWTGNQPQHF
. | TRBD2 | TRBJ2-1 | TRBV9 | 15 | TGTGCCAGCAGCGCGAAGCGGGGCTCCTACAATGAGCAGTTCTTC | CASSAKRGSYNEQFF
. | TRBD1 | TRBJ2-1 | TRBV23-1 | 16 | TGCGCCAGCAGTCAATGCAGGGGGTTCCCCTACAATGAGCAGTTCTTC | CASSQCRGFPYNEQFF
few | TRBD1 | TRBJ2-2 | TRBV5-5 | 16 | TGTGCCAGCAGCTTGCCCGGGACAGGAAACACCGGGGAGCTGTTTTTT | CASSLPGTGNTGELFF
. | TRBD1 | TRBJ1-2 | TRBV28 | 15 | TGTGCCAGCAGCCGGGGCAACAGGGGGATCTATGGCTACACCTTC | CASSRGNRGIYGYTF
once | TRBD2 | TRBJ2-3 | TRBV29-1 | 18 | TGCAGCGTTCGGGACATCCGGACTAGCGGGGGTTTTGGAGATACGCAGTATTTT | CSVRDIRTSGGFGDTQYF
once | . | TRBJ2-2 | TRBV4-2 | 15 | TGTGCCAGCAGCGGGCGGGCCCCGGGCGCCGGGGAGCTGTTTTTT | CASSGRAPGAGELFF
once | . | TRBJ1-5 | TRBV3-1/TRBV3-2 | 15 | TGTGCCAGCTCCCAGGGTAGATATAGCAATCAGCCCCAGCATTTT | CASSQGRYSNQPQHF
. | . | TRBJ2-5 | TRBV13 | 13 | TGTGCCAGCAGCGCGAACAGGGTCGCGACCCAGTACTTC | CASSANRVATQYF
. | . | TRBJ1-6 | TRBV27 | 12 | TGTGCCAGCAGTCCCCAAGGGCGAGGGTTCCACTTT | CASSPQGRGFHF
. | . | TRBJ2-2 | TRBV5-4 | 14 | TGTGCCAGCAGCACTATCGGGCGGGGCGGGGAGCTGTTTTTT | CASSTIGRGGELFF
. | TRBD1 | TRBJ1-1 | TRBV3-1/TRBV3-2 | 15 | TGTGCCAGCAGCCCAAGCGGGACAGGGTACACTGAAGCTTTCTTT | CASSPSGTGYTEAFF
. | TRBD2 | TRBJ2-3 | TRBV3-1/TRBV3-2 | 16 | TGTGCCAGCAGTCCCATACGCGGGGGGCCCGCAGATACGCAGTATTTT | CASSPIRGGPADTQYF
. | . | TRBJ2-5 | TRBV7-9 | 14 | TGTGCCAGCAGCTCTGGGCTCGCCCAGTCGACCCAGTACTTC | CASSSGLAQSTQYF
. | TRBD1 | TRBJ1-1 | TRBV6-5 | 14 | TGTGCCACCGACAGGGGGCTCTCGAACACTGAAGCTTTCTTT | CATDRGLSNTEAFF
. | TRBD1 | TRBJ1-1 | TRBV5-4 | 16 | TGTGCCAGCAGTCAGGGGGCTTTGGTCCCAGACACTGAAGCTTTCTTT | CASSQGALVPDTEAFF